This T cell receptor beta chain is drawn from a study of blood T cell repertoires in COVID-19. The CDR3 loop spans 12 amino acids. Trimming stripped 7 bases from V and 1 base from J, with 6 bases between. Germline CDR1 reads MNHEY; CDR2 reads SMNVEV (reference sequence). Assignments of participants to cohorts depended upon their own reported clinical history. In the source study's methods: Amplification from reference gene primers served as the basis for estimated nucleated cell counts. Profiled with immunoSEQ multiplex PCR; TCRdb holds only in-frame clones, not every one. The V and J calls and clone size come from that table; D and trimming were worked out from the DNA. The table has about 200,000 clones, around 82% seen once; the top ten hold about an eighth.

The sample comprised PBMCs or T cells enriched from blood (not recorded which). The chain carries TRBV27 and TRBJ2-3; unclear D gene. The receptor's source is a man in his forties who had recovered from COVID-19. CDR3 sequence (DNA): TGTGCCAGCAATGCAGGCACAGATACGCAGTATTTT. As protein: CASNAGTDTQYF.